What follows describes a single T cell receptor beta chain. This clone was detected only a few times. Its cognate antigen has yet to be identified. No base qualities exist here, and no much larger clone lies one base off it. The immunoSEQ hsTCRbeta Kit was used to sequence TCR beta CDR3 regions from DNA. The study's processing was this. TCR sequencing data were analysed with the ImmunoSEQ Analyzer. T cell clonality was defined as 1 minus Pielou's evenness, as computed on productive rearrangements. To measure T cell diversity, the inverse Simpson index was applied to productive templates. T cell density was defined as TCR beta template counts normalized to usable DNA, with usable DNA estimated by amplification and sequencing of housekeeping genes. Two-sided Kruskal-Wallis tests were used to compare TCR metrics between histologic stages. Drawn from immuneACCESS, this table holds only the in-frame rearrangements with V and J called that TCRdb kept. Clones are partly lost; checked studies trace under half to an unresolved V gene and leave the rest unexplained. That table is the source of V, J and clone size, and D and trimming were worked out from the DNA. The sample table lists 2,000 to 2,500 clones, about 81% of them with a count of one. Of the sample, around 8.7% is held by the ten largest clones.

The patients had resection in Japan or China between 2014 and 2017. Histologic diagnosis of each case was confirmed independently by two lung cancer pathologists on H&E slides. Macro-dissection after pathologic assessment enriched premalignant or tumor cells for nucleic acid extraction. FFPE tissue was used for DNA isolation with the AllPrep DNA/RNA FFPE Kit. The CDR3 spans 15 residues, from the cysteine through the phenylalanine. The sequence is cut down to CDR3 DNA, 45 bases in frame from base 1. V is shortened by 5 bases, J by 7 bases, and the region joining them spans 17 bases. From the germline V gene, CDR1 is SGHNT and CDR2 is YENEEA. This specimen comes from a study of immune evolution from preneoplasia to lung adenocarcinoma (dated by TCRdb to the early 2020s). Some background on the complete study: HLA loss of heterozygosity was found in about 6.3% of AIS, around 14% of MIA and 30% to 40% of ADC lesions, and in no AAH lesions. Resected precursor lesions (AAH, AIS, MIA) and invasive adenocarcinomas were compared against paired morphologically normal lung tissue. Immune contexture across lung adenocarcinoma precursors and invasive adenocarcinoma was profiled using immune gene expression, TCR sequencing and multiplex immunofluorescence. The overall cohort was made up of some 49 patients with pulmonary nodules who had surgical resection. The sample size was set by how many specimens were available, not by a prior power calculation. According to the study, about a hundred samples went through TCR sequencing. The immune data were integrated with whole exome sequencing and methylation data obtained from the same cohort of nodules. A total of roughly 46 patients contributed TCR sequencing data. Class I HLA alleles were inferred from exome data with POLYSOLVER, and allele-specific HLA loss was detected with LOHHLA. Summary of the overall study and its limitations: T cell clonality was highest in KRAS-mutant nodules compared with EGFR-mutant or double wild-type lesions. Because all patients came from Japan and China, whether the findings apply to Western populations was uncertain. Clonality was highest in normal lung, while later-stage lesions appeared to show lower clonality but higher T cell density and diversity. The findings rested on association rather than direct causation, and larger cohorts with long-term follow-up and longitudinal biopsies were considered necessary. Normal lung had the highest top T cell clone frequencies, and these frequencies appeared to fall progressively from AAH through AIS, MIA and invasive adenocarcinoma.

This sequence was found in a person aged 55-85 years with lung adenocarcinoma. Sequencing input: FFPE minimally invasive lung adenocarcinoma tissue. The intended sense of this specimen's cell subset or site label: micro-invasive lung adenocarcinoma (MIA). Here the chain combines TRBV11-3 and TRBJ1-4; a weak D assignment points to TRBD1 (6 bases agree). The CDR3 reads CASSPPGGRGEKLFF. DNA sequence: TGTGCCAGCAGCCCCCCCGGGGGCCGAGGTGAAAAACTGTTTTTT.